The rows below give T cell receptor beta chains drawn from one sample of a study of blood T cells in healthy people across ages. TCRdb analysed the 5' RACE reads with MiXCR anew, one entry per CDR3 protein. The data show 550,000 to 700,000 distinct CDR3 sequences, approximately 27% seen once. Material: blood. Receptors were obtained from a woman between 70 and 85 years old in good health. CDR3s include the opening cysteine and the closing phenylalanine or tryptophan. Each record gives: clone size, J gene, D gene, V gene, CDR3 DNA, CDR3 protein. D genes are given only for firm matches. Not every row has a clone size; where given, it reads once, few, many or a size class.

. | TRBJ1-3 | . | TRBV5-6 | TGTGCCAGCAGCTTGGACGCCGGAAACACCATATATTTT | CASSLDAGNTIYF
few | TRBJ2-7 | . | TRBV28 | TGTGCCAGCAGTTTACACAGTACCTACGAGCAGTACTTC | CASSLHSTYEQYF
. | TRBJ2-5 | . | TRBV7-2 | TGTGCCGGCAGCCTAACCGGGTCCCGGGGAGAGACCCAGTACTTC | CAGSLTGSRGETQYF
. | TRBJ2-4 | . | TRBV7-3 | TGTGCCAGCAGCCCCGGGGGATTAAGCATTCAGTACTTC | CASSPGGLSIQYF
few | TRBJ2-1 | TRBD1 | TRBV7-9 | TGTGCCAGCAGCCCGGGACAGAGTAATGAGCAGTTCTTC | CASSPGQSNEQFF
once | TRBJ2-5 | . | TRBV15 | TGTGCCACCAGCCGGACGGAGAGAGCGTCCCAGTACTTC | CATSRTERASQYF
many | TRBJ2-3 | TRBD1 | TRBV10-3 | TGTGCCATCAGCCCGACAGGGTTCGGTGGCACAGATACGCAGTATTTT | CAISPTGFGGTDTQYF
once | TRBJ2-7 | TRBD1 | TRBV20-1 | TGCAGTGCGAACTGGGACAGGGGACCTTACGAGCAGTACTTC | CSANWDRGPYEQYF
. | TRBJ2-7 | TRBD1 | TRBV5-1 | TGCGCCAGCAGCTTGATCAACAGGGGAAGGAGCGAGCAGTACTTC | CASSLINRGRSEQYF
. | TRBJ1-1 | . | TRBV5-1 | TGCGCCAGCACGCTATTCTCGGGGAAAGCTTTCTTT | CASTLFSGKAFF
. | TRBJ1-1 | . | TRBV29-1 | TGCAGCGTTGAGGGGGGCAGACCGAACACTGAAGCTTTCTTT | CSVEGGRPNTEAFF
. | TRBJ2-7 | . | TRBV4-3 | TGCGCCAGCAGCCCGGAGGGGCAGCCCTACGAGCAGTACTTC | CASSPEGQPYEQYF
many | TRBJ1-4 | . | TRBV29-1 | TGCAGCGTTGCAGGGAGTGGGGAGGAAAAACTGTTTTTT | CSVAGSGEEKLFF
. | TRBJ1-1 | . | TRBV11-2 | TGTGCCAGCAGACAGGGCTCTTGGACTGAAGCTTTCTTT | CASRQGSWTEAFF
few | TRBJ2-1 | . | TRBV6-6 | TGTGCCAGCAGTAACCATAGAACGCAGTTCTTC | CASSNHRTQFF
. | TRBJ2-1 | . | TRBV3-1 | TGTGCCAGCAGCCAAGCTGGCGGTAATGAGCAGTTCTTC | CASSQAGGNEQFF
few | TRBJ1-5 | . | TRBV15 | TGTGCCTTCCCGCAGGTTGGAAGCAATCAGCCCCAGCATTTT | CAFPQVGSNQPQHF
. | TRBJ2-7 | TRBD1 | TRBV6-2/TRBV6-3 | TGTGCCAGCAGTTACTCGAGAAACGGGACAGGGAGGTACGAGCAGTACTTC | CASSYSRNGTGRYEQYF
. | TRBJ2-5 | . | TRBV27 | TGTGCCAGCAGTTTTCGGCAGGGTTCGCAGACCCAGTGCTTC | CASSFRQGSQTQCF
few | TRBJ2-1 | TRBD2 | TRBV11-1 | TGTGCCAGCAGCCCCTCTGGGCGGGGGGCGTTCTACAATGAGCAGTTCTTC | CASSPSGRGAFYNEQFF
once | TRBJ2-5 | TRBD2 | TRBV4-3 | TGCGCCAGCAGCCGGAGCGGGGGGGTCCAAGAGACCCAGTACTTC | CASSRSGGVQETQYF
. | TRBJ1-2 | TRBD1 | TRBV15 | TGTGCCACCAGCAGAGGTTTGACAGGGCGAAACTATGGCTACACCTTC | CATSRGLTGRNYGYTF
many | TRBJ1-1 | . | TRBV11-2 | TGTGCCAGCAGCTTAGGGGGACCCAGTACTGAAGCTTTCTTT | CASSLGGPSTEAFF
few | TRBJ2-2 | . | TRBV7-6 | TGTGCCAGCAGCCCCAACCCCCCCGCAGGGACAAAGAACACCGGGGAGCTGTTTTTT | CASSPNPPAGTKNTGELFF
few | TRBJ2-6 | . | TRBV6-6 | TGTGCCAGCAGTTACACGTCAGGGCCTGGGGCCAACGTCCTGACTTTC | CASSYTSGPGANVLTF
. | TRBJ2-4 | TRBD1 | TRBV5-4 | TGTGCCAGCAGCGCCGCAACAGGGGCGCTAACCAAAAACATTCAGTACTTC | CASSAATGALTKNIQYF
. | TRBJ2-1 | . | TRBV5-1 | TGCGCCAGCGGCCCTCCGGGACTGAACAATGAGCAGTTCTTC | CASGPPGLNNEQFF
few | TRBJ2-5 | TRBD2 | TRBV20-1 | TGCAGTGCTGGTCCCATAGGGGCGGGGGGGCAAGAGACCCAGTACTTC | CSAGPIGAGGQETQYF
. | TRBJ1-6 | . | TRBV19 | TGTGCCAGTCGCACAGGAGGAGGGTCCTATAATTCACCCCTCCACTTT | CASRTGGGSYNSPLHF
few | TRBJ2-1 | TRBD2 | TRBV6-2/TRBV6-3 | TGTGCCGCGGCCGTTCTCAGCGGGGGGGACAATGAGCAGTTCTTC | CAAAVLSGGDNEQFF
few | TRBJ2-1 | TRBD2 | TRBV20-1 | TGCAGTCCTAGCGGGGGATCCTCCTACAATGAGCAGTTCTTC | CSPSGGSSYNEQFF